This T cell receptor beta chain was sequenced in a study of blood T cell repertoires in COVID-19. The wider study: The United States, Italy and Spain provided the acute and convalescent COVID-19 samples. Sources were T cells, B-cell-depleted T cells, or PBMCs; the material itself was cDNA or gDNA.

Germline lookup yields CDR1 LGHNA and CDR2 YSLEER. This CDR3 is 16 amino acids long. With 1 base clipped from V and 2 bases from J, the junction kept 5 bases outside the gene matches. Followed over time, Seattle patients had been enrolled while infection was active. In the original analysis: Nucleated cell counts were estimated from reference gene primer amplification. Sequencing used immunoSEQ multiplex PCR; TCRdb keeps in-frame clones, though not all of them. The DNA was the basis for D and trimming; V, J and clone size are from that table. The data contain 50,000 or so clones, under 90% of them singletons.

Sample: peripheral blood. The source of this sequence is an elderly man with COVID-19, enrolled during active disease. V and J are TRBV4-3 and TRBJ1-2; 9 bases are a match to TRBD1. CDR3 nucleotide sequence: TGCGCCAGCAGCCAAGCGACAGGGGGATGGAACTATGGCTACACCTTC. It encodes CASSQATGGWNYGYTF.